These 16 T cell receptor beta chains were sequenced from one sample in a study of PD-L1 blockade in urothelial cancer. The table came from immunoSEQ multiplex PCR; TCRdb's copy has only in-frame clones and leaves some out. The sample yields about 84,000 clones, around 80% seen once. The source material was PBMCs, sampled around atezolizumab (anti-PD-L1) treatment. All receptors derive from a man aged 70 or older with urothelial cancer.

This sequence joins TRBV29-1 and TRBJ2-7, with 7 bases identical to TRBD2. Losses at the gene ends were 5 bases for V and 4 bases for J; bases not matched to a gene: 14. The CDR3 runs 15 residues. CDR1 and CDR2 from the germline V gene are SQVTM and ANQGSEA. The CDR3 loop reads CSVWGRGLDRYEQYF. DNA of the CDR3: TGCAGCGTTTGGGGGAGGGGCCTCGACCGGTACGAGCAGTACTTC.

The chain couples TRBV6-5 to TRBJ2-1, with D hard to call. CDR1 MNHEY and CDR2 SVGAGI come from the germline V gene. Deletions cut 5 bases from V and 7 bases from J, with 15 bases between. CDR3 size: 14 residues. As DNA, the CDR3 is TGTGCCAGCAGTCCCCGCCAGGCTTCAAATGAGCAGTTCTTC. It is translated as CASSPRQASNEQFF.

Many counts were recorded for this clone. This chain connects TRBV7-3 to TRBJ2-3, with D uncertain. CDR1 and CDR2 from the germline V gene are SGHTA and FQGTGA. The V end lost 1 base, the J end lost 0 bases, and 5 bases lay between the germline ends. The CDR3 consists of 14 residues. The CDR3 sequence: CASSLKPSTDTQYF. As DNA, the CDR3 is TGTGCCAGCAGCTTAAAGCCGAGCACAGATACGCAGTATTTT.

The chain uses TRBV10-3 and TRBJ1-2; D is ambiguous. Trimming removed 6 bases from V and 4 bases from J, with 12 bases in between. Germline V CDR1 and CDR2: ENHRY, SYGVKD. This CDR3 contains 13 residues. DNA of the CDR3: TGTGCCATCAGGAGGGCCGAAATCTATGGCTACACCTTC. Translation gives CAIRRAEIYGYTF.

V is TRBV6-1 and J is TRBJ1-1, with D possibly being TRBD1 (6 bases). CDR1 and CDR2 from the germline V gene are MNHNS and SASEGT. V lost 5 bases and J 4 bases, leaving 11 bases between the germline ends. The CDR3 spans 13 residues. The CDR3 sequence: CASSTRTATEAFF. As DNA, the CDR3 is TGTGCCAGCAGTACCCGGACAGCCACTGAAGCTTTCTTT.

The CDR3 here is CASSNSDRGDEQFF. The CDR3 DNA reads as TGTGCCAGCAGTAATTCGGACAGGGGTGATGAGCAGTTCTTC. The genes are TRBV6-5 and TRBJ2-1; TRBD1 matches 9 bases. Germline V gives CDR1 MNHEY, CDR2 SVGAGI. The CDR3 sequence is 14 residues long. The V segment lost 5 bases and the J segment 8 bases; nucleotides outside the gene matches: 7.

The chain carries TRBV27 and TRBJ1-1; 7 positions agree with TRBD1. Germline V gene data show CDR1 as MNHEY and CDR2 as SMNVEV (reference sequence). There are 13 residues in the CDR3. V lost 5 bases, J lost 6 bases, and 6 bases stayed unmatched. The CDR3 nucleotides read TGTGCCAGCAGTCAATATGACAGGGCTGAAGCTTTCTTT. It is translated as CASSQYDRAEAFF.

The chain couples TRBV4-1 to TRBJ2-1, with D tentatively TRBD1 (5 bases). CDR1 is MGHRA, CDR2 YSYEKL, per germline. The CDR3 spans 15 residues. Between the trimmed V and J ends, which lost 3 bases and 5 bases, there was a span of 14 bases. The CDR3 sequence is CASSHHIQGDNEQFF. DNA for the CDR3: TGCGCCAGCAGCCATCATATTCAGGGCGACAATGAGCAGTTCTTC.

CDR3: CASKPQGAPYEQYF. The CDR3 DNA reads TGTGCCAGCAAACCCCAGGGGGCTCCCTACGAGCAGTACTTC. The chain couples TRBV2 to TRBJ2-7, with 8 bases matching TRBD1. Trimming removed 7 bases from V and 2 bases from J; junction bases left unmatched: 7. Per the germline V gene, CDR1 is SNHLY and CDR2 is FYNNEI. The CDR3 is 14 amino acids.

The chain has TRBV6-6 and TRBJ1-1; D is unclear. V shed 2 bases and J shed 0 bases, with 7 bases lying between them. The CDR3 runs 14 residues. Germline V gene data show CDR1 as MNHNY and CDR2 as SVGAGI (reference sequence). The CDR3 sequence: CASSYGQVNTEAFF. The CDR3 bases are TGTGCCAGCAGTTACGGCCAGGTGAACACTGAAGCTTTCTTT.

The J gene is TRBJ1-1, the V gene TRBV27, with D perhaps TRBD1 (6 bases). CDR3 length equals 14 residues. The V end lost 1 base, the J end lost 3 bases, and 9 bases lay between the germline ends. Germline-derived CDR1 and CDR2 are MNHEY and SMNVEV (reference sequence). The CDR3 protein is CASSLLGGDTEAFF. For the CDR3, the DNA is TGTGCCAGCAGTTTATTAGGGGGGGACACTGAAGCTTTCTTT.

The V call is TRBV7-8, the J call TRBJ1-2, with D possibly matching TRBD1 (6 bases). The CDR3 sequence is 13 residues long. V was cut by 5 bases and J by 8 bases, with 15 bases left in between. CDR1 and CDR2 (germline): SGHVS, FQNEAQ. CDR3 DNA: TGTGCCAGCAGCCAGAGGCTTACAGGGGGCTACACCTTC. Encoded protein: CASSQRLTGGYTF.

This clone was counted only a few times. V is TRBV27 and J is TRBJ2-7, with 7 bases identical to TRBD1. CDR3 length: 16 amino acids. Trimming took 4 bases from V and 0 from J; bases not matched to a gene: 9. Germline V gene lookup returns CDR1 MNHEY and CDR2 SMNVEV (reference sequence). CDR3 loop: CASSSPGQVGSYEQYF. DNA of the CDR3: TGTGCCAGCAGTTCCCCCGGACAGGTTGGCTCCTACGAGCAGTACTTC.

The rearrangement joins TRBV10-1 to TRBJ2-1, with 9 bases that match TRBD1. The CDR3 runs 15 residues. Per germline, CDR1 WNHNN and CDR2 SYGVQD (reference sequence). After removal of 7 bases from V and 6 bases from J, the junction contained 10 bases not matched to a gene. Here the CDR3 DNA reads TGCGCCAGCACCCCCGGGACAGGGTTAGGCAATGAGCAGTTCTTC. Residues: CASTPGTGLGNEQFF.

V is TRBV5-1 and J is TRBJ1-4, with D perhaps matching TRBD1 (5 bases). This CDR3 comprises 13 residues. Between the trimmed V and J ends, which lost 8 bases and 0 bases, there was a span of 8 bases. Germline CDR1 and CDR2: SGHRS and YFSETQ. The CDR3 loop reads CASSTATNEKLFF. In DNA form, the CDR3 reads TGCGCCAGTTCGACAGCAACTAATGAAAAACTGTTTTTT. Full variable domain (rest looked up from reference TRBV5-1 and TRBJ1-4): KAGVTQTPRYLIKTRGQQVTLSCSPISGHRSVSWYQQTPGQGLQFLFEYFSETQRNKGNFPGRFSGRQFSNSRSEMNVSTLELGDSALYLCASSTATNEKLFFGSGTQLSVL.

The chain uses TRBV27 and TRBJ1-6, with a tentative D call TRBD1 (5 bases). The CDR3 sequence is 15 residues long. V lost 5 bases and J lost 1, with 9 bases in between. Looked up from germline, CDR1 is MNHEY and CDR2 is SMNVEV (reference sequence). The CDR3 region is CASSRRGSYNSPLHF. Here the CDR3 DNA reads TGTGCCAGCAGTCGCCGGGGGTCCTATAATTCACCCCTCCACTTT.